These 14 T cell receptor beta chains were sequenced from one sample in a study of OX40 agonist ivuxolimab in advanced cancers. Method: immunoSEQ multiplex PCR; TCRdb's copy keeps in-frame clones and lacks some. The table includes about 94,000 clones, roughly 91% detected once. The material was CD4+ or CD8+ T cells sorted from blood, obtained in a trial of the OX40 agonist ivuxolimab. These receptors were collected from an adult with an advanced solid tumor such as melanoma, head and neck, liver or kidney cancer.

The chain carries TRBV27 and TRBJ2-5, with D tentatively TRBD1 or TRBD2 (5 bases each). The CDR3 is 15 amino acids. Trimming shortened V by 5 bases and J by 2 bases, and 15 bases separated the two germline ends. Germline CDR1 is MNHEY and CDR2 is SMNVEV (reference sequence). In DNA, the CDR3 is TGTGCCAGCAGTCCGAGGGACGTACGACAAGAGACCCAGTACTTC. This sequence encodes CASSPRDVRQETQYF.

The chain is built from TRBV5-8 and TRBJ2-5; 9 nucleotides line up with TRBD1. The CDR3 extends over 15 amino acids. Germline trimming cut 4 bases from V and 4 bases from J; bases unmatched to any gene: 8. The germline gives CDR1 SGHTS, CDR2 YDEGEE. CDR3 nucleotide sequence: TGTGCCAGCAGCACAGGGGGCGCCGAGGGAGAGACCCAGTACTTC. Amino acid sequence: CASSTGGAEGETQYF. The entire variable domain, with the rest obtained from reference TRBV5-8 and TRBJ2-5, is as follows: EAGVTQSPTHLIKTRGQQATLRCSPISGHTSVYWYQQALGLGLQFLLWYDEGEERNRGNFPPRFSGRQFPNYSSELNVNALELEDSALYLCASSTGGAEGETQYFGPGTRLLVL.

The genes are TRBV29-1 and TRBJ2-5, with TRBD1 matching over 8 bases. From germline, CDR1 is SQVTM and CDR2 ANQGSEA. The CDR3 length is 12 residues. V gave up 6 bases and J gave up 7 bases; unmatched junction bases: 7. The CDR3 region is CSVPGQGGTQYF. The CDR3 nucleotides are TGCAGCGTCCCTGGACAGGGAGGGACCCAGTACTTC.

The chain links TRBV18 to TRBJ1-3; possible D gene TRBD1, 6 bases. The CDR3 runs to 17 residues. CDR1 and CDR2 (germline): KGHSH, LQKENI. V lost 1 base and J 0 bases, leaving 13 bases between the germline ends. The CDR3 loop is CASSPLPTGYSGNTIYF. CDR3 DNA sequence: TGTGCCAGCTCACCACTCCCGACAGGCTACTCTGGAAACACCATATATTTT.

The CDR3 bases are TGTGCCAGCAGCAAAGGACAAAATCGTAAGGTCGGGAGGGAACAATCCTACGAGCAGTACTTC. Translation: CASSKGQNRKVGREQSYEQYF. The V call is TRBV21-1, the J call TRBJ2-7; the table assigns TRBD2, which was not confirmed against the DNA. TRBV21-1 is marked as a pseudogene. This CDR3 is built from 21 residues.

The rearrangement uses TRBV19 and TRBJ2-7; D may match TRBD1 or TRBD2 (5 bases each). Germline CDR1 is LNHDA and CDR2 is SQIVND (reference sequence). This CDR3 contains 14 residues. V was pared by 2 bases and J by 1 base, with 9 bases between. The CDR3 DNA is TGTGCCAGTAGTATATTGGGGGTTTCCTACGAGCAGTACTTC. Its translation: CASSILGVSYEQYF.

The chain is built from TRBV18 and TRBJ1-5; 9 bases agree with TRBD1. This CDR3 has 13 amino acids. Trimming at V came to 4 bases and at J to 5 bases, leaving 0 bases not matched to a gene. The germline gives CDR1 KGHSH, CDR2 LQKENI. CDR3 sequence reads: CASSRTGDQPQHF. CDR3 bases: TGTGCCAGCTCACGGACAGGGGATCAGCCCCAGCATTTT.

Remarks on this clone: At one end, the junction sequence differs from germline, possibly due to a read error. CDR3 coding DNA: TGTGCCAGCAGCCCAGGGGTCTCTCGGGCCAACGTCCTGACTTTC. Its translation is CASSPGVSRANVLTF. The chain couples TRBV14 to TRBJ2-6, with TRBD1 as a possible D gene (6 bases). The length of the CDR3 is 15 residues. Germline lookup yields CDR1 SGHDN and CDR2 FVKESK.

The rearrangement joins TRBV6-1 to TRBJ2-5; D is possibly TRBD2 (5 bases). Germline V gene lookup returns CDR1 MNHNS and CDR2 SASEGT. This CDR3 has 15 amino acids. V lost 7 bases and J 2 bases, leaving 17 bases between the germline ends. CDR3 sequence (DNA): TGTGCCAGCATCCAAGAGGGCAGAATTCAAGAGACCCAGTACTTC. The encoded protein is CASIQEGRIQETQYF.

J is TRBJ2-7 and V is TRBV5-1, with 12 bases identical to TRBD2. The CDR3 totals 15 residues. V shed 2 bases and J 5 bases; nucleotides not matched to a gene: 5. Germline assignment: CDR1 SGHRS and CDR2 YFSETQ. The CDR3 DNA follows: TGCGCCAGCAGCTTCCTAGCGGGGGGGCCAAACGAGCAGTACTTC. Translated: CASSFLAGGPNEQYF.

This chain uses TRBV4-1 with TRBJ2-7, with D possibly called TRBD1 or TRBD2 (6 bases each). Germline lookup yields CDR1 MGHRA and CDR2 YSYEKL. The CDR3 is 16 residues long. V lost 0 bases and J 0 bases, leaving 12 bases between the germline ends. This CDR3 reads CASSQDTGASSYEQYF. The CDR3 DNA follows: TGCGCCAGCAGCCAAGATACGGGGGCCTCCTCCTACGAGCAGTACTTC.

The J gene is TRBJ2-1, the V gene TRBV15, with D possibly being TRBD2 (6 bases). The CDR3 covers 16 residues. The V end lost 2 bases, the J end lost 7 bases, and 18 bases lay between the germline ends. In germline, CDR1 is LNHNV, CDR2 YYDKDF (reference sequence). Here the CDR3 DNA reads TGTGCCACCAGCAGAAGTAGCGGTTCCACGGGGAATGAGCAGTTCTTC. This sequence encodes CATSRSSGSTGNEQFF.

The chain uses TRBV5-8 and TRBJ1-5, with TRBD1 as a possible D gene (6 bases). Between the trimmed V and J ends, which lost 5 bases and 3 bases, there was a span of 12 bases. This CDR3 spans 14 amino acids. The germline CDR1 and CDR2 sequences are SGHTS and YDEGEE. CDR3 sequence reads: CASSPYRDNQPQHF. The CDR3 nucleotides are TGTGCCAGCAGTCCGTACAGGGACAATCAGCCCCAGCATTTT.

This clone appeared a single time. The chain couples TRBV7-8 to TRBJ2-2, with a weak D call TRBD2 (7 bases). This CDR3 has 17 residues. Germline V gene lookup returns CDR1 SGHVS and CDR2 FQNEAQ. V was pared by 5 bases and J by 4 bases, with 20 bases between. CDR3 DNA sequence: TGTGCCAGCAGCCCCCAAGGGGGAGGGGGGGGCACCGGGGAGCTGTTTTTT. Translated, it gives CASSPQGGGGGTGELFF.